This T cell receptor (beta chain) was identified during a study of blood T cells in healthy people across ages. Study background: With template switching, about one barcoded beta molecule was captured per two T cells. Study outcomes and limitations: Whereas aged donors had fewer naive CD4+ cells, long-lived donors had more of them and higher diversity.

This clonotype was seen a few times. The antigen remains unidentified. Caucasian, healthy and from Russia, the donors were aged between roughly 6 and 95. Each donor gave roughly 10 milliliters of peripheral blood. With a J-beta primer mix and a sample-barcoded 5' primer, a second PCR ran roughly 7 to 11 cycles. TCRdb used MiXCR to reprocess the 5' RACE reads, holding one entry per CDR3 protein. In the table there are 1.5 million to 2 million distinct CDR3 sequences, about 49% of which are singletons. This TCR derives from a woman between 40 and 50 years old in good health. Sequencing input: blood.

The CDR3 nucleotides are TGTGCCACCAGCAGATCAGATACGCAGTATTTT. This translates into CATSRSDTQYF. This chain uses TRBV15 with TRBJ2-3, with D unclear. The germline V gene encodes CDR1 LNHNV and CDR2 YYDKDF (reference sequence). The CDR3 consists of 11 residues. V lost 2 bases and J 4 bases, leaving 1 base between the germline ends.